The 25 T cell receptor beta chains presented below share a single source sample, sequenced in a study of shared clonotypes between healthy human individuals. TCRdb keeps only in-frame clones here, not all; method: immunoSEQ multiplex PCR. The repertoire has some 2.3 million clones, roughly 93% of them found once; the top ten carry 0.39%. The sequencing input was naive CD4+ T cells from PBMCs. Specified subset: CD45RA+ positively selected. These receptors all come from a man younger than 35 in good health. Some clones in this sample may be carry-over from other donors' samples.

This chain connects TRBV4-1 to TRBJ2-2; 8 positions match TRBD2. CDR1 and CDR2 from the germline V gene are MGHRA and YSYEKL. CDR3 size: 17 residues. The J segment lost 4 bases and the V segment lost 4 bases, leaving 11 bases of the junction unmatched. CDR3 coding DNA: TGCGCCAGCAGCCGCAGGGTCGGGACTAGTGGCACCGGGGAGCTGTTTTTT. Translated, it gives CASSRRVGTSGTGELFF.

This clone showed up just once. CDR3 loop: CASSEGGINQPQHF. In DNA, the CDR3 is TGTGCCAGCAGTGAGGGCGGAATCAATCAGCCCCAGCATTTT. V is TRBV2 and J is TRBJ1-5; D remains ambiguous. The CDR3 consists of 14 residues. Germline lookup yields CDR1 SNHLY and CDR2 FYNNEI. The V gene lost 3 bases and the J gene lost 3 bases, with 9 bases spanning the gap.

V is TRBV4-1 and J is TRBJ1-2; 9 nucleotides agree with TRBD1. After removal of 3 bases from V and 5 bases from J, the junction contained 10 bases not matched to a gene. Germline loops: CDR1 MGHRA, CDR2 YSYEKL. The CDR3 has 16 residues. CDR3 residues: CASSQGPGTGLYGYTF. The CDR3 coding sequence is TGCGCCAGCAGCCAGGGACCCGGGACAGGGTTGTATGGCTACACCTTC.

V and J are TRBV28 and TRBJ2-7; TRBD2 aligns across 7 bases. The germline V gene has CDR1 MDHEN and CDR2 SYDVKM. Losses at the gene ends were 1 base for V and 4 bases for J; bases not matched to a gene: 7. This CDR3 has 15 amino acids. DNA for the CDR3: TGTGCCAGCAGTTTATCTGCGGGAGTGACGTACGAGCAGTACTTC. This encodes CASSLSAGVTYEQYF.

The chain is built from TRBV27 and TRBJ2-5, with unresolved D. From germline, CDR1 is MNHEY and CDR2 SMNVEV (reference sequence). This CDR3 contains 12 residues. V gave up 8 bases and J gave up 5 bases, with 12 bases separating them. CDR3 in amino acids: CASGWVGETQYF. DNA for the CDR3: TGTGCCAGCGGCTGGGTGGGGGAGACCCAGTACTTC.

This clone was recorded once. In DNA form, the CDR3 reads TGCGCCAGCAGCCAAGGGGGACTAGCAACATACAATGAGCAGTTCTTC. It yields the protein CASSQGGLATYNEQFF. The rearrangement joins TRBV4-1 to TRBJ2-1, with 9 bases aligning to TRBD2. J was trimmed by 4 bases and V by 1 base; bases with no gene match: 5. There are 16 residues in the CDR3. Germline loops: CDR1 MGHRA, CDR2 YSYEKL.

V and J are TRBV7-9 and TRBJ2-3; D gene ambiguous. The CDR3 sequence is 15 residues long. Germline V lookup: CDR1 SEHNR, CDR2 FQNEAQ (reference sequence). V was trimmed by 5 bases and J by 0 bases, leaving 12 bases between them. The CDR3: CASSNSAASTDTQYF. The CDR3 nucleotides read TGTGCCAGCAGCAACAGCGCCGCTAGCACAGATACGCAGTATTTT.

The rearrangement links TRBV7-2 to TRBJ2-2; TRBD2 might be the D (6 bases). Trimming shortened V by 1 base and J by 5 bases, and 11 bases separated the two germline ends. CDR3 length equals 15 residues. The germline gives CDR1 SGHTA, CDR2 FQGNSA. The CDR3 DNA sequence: TGTGCCAGCAGCTTAGACCTAGCGCGGACCGGGGAGCTGTTTTTT. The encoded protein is CASSLDLARTGELFF.

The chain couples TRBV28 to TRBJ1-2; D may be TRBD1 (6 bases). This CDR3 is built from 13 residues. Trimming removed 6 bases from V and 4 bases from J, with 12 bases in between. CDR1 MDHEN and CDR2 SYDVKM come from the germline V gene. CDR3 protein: CASSLGGIYGYTF. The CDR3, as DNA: TGTGCCAGCAGCCTGGGGGGCATCTATGGCTACACCTTC.

In DNA form, the CDR3 reads TGTGCCAGCAGCCCTCTACCGGGACCGCTGGCGGGCTACACCTTC. This sequence encodes CASSPLPGPLAGYTF. The V call is TRBV6-1, the J call TRBJ1-2; weak D call: TRBD1 (5 bases). Germline V gene data show CDR1 as MNHNS and CDR2 as SASEGT. This CDR3 has 15 amino acids. Deletions cut 6 bases from V and 8 bases from J, with 22 bases between.

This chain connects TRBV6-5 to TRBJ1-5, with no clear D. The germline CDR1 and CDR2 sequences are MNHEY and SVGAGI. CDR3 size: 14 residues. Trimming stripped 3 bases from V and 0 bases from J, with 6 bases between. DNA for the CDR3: TGTGCCAGCAGTTATACAGCTAGCAATCAGCCCCAGCATTTT. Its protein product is CASSYTASNQPQHF.

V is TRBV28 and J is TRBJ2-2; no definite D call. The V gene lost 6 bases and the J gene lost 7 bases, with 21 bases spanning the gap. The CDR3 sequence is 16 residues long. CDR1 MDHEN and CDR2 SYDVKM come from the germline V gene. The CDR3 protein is CASSSDRTPGSGELFF. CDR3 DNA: TGTGCCAGCAGCTCCGACCGGACGCCCGGTAGCGGGGAGCTGTTTTTT.

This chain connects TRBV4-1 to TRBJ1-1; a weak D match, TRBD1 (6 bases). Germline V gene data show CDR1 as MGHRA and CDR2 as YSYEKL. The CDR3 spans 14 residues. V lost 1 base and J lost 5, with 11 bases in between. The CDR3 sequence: CASSQVGALTEAFF. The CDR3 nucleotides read TGCGCCAGCAGCCAAGTGGGGGCCCTGACTGAAGCTTTCTTT.

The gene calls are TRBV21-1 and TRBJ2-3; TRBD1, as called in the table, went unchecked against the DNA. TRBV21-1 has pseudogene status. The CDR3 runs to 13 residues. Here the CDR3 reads CASSKGLVDTQYF. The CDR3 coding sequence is TGTGCCAGCAGCAAGGGCCTTGTGGATACGCAGTATTTT.

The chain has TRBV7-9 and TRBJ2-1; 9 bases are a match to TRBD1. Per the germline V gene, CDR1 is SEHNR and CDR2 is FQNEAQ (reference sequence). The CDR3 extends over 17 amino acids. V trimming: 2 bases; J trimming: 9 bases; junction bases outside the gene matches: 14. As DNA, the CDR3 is TGTGCCAGCAGCTTACCTTCTTCCGGGACAGGGAGAGGTGAGCAGTTCTTC. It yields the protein CASSLPSSGTGRGEQFF. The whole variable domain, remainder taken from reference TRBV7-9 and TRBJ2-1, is DTGVSQNPRHKITKRGQNVTFRCDPISEHNRLYWYRQTLGQGPEFLTYFQNEAQLEKSRLLSDRFSAERPKGSFSTLEIQRTEQGDSAMYLCASSLPSSGTGRGEQFFGPGTRLTVL.

The CDR3 sequence: CASSWGSGANVLTF. In DNA, the CDR3 is TGTGCCAGCAGTTGGGGGTCTGGGGCCAACGTCCTGACTTTC. This chain links TRBV2 with TRBJ2-6; D is tentatively TRBD1 or TRBD2 (5 bases each). V lost 5 bases and J lost 1, with 6 bases in between. CDR1 is SNHLY, CDR2 FYNNEI, per germline. The CDR3 sequence is 14 residues long. The whole variable domain, remainder taken from reference TRBV2 and TRBJ2-6, is EPEVTQTPSHQVTQMGQEVILRCVPISNHLYFYWYRQILGQKVEFLVSFYNNEISEKSEIFDDQFSVERPDGSNFTLKIRSTKLEDSAMYFCASSWGSGANVLTFGAGSRLTVL.

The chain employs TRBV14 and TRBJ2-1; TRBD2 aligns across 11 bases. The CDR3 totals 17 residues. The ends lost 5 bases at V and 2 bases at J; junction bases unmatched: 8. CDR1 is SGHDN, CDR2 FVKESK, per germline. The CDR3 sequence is CASSAPSGRLPYNEQFF. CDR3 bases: TGTGCCAGCAGCGCCCCTAGCGGGAGGCTTCCCTACAATGAGCAGTTCTTC.

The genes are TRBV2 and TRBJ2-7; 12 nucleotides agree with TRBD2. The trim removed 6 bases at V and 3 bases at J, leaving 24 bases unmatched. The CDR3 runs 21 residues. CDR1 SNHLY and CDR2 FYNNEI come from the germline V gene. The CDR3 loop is CASRRTVTGTSGLWRDYEQYF. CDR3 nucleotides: TGTGCCAGCAGACGGACAGTTACCGGGACTAGCGGGTTATGGAGGGACTACGAGCAGTACTTC.

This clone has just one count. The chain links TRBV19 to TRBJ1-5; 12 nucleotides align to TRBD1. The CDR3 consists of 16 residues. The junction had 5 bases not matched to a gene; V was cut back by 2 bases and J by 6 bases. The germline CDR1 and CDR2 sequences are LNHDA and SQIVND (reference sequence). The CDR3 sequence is CASSIPGTGGGQPQHF. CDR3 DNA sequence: TGTGCCAGTAGTATACCCGGGACAGGGGGCGGTCAGCCCCAGCATTTT.

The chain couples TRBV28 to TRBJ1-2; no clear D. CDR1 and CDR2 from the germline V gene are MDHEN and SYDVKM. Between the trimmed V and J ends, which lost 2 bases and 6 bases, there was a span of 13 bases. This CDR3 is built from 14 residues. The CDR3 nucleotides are TGTGCCAGCAGTTTAGCACCGGAGGTCAATGGCTACACCTTC. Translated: CASSLAPEVNGYTF.

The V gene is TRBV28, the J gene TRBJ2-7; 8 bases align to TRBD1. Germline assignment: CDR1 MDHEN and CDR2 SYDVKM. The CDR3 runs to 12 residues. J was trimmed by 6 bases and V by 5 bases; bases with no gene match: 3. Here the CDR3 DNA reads TGTGCCAGCAGTGGGGACAGGTTCGAGCAGTACTTC. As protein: CASSGDRFEQYF.

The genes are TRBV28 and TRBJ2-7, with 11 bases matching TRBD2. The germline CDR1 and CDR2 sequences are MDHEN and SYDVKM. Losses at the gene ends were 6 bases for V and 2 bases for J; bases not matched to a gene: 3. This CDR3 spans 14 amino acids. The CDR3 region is CASRAGLAAYEQYF. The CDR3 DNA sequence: TGTGCCAGCAGGGCGGGACTAGCGGCCTACGAGCAGTACTTC.

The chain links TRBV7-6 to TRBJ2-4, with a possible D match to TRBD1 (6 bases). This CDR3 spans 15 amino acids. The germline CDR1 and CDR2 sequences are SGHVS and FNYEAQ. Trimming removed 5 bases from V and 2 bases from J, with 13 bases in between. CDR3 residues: CASSGQTLTKNIQYF. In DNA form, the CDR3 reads TGTGCCAGCAGCGGACAGACCCTAACCAAAAACATTCAGTACTTC.

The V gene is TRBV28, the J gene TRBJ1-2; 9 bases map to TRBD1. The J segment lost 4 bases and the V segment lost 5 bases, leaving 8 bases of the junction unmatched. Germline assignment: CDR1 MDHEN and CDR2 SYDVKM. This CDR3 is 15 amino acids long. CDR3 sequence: CASSRPQGAGYGYTF. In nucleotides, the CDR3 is TGTGCCAGCAGTCGACCACAGGGGGCCGGCTATGGCTACACCTTC.

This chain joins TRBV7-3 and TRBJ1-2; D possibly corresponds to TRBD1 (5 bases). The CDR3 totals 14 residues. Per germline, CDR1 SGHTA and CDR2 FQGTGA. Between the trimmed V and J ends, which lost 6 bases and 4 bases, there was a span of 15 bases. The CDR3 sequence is CASSGGEGAYGYTF. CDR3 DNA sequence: TGTGCCAGCAGTGGAGGGGAGGGTGCCTATGGCTACACCTTC.